The 21 T cell receptor beta chains below come from one sample, sequenced in a study of graft-versus-host responses after intestinal transplantation. Profiling relied on immunoSEQ multiplex PCR, and the TCRdb table lists in-frame clones only, not all of them. The table records 20,000 to 30,000 clones, around nine tenths of them present only once. The sample was PBMCs, taken approximately 39 days after intestinal transplant. Receptors originate from a human patient who received an intestinal transplant, so some T cells may come from the graft donor.

This chain uses TRBV28 with TRBJ1-3, with 8 bases lining up with TRBD1. The CDR3 has 14 amino acids. Germline V lookup: CDR1 MDHEN, CDR2 SYDVKM. Losses at the gene ends were 5 bases for V and 4 bases for J; bases not matched to a gene: 4. For the CDR3, the DNA is TGTGCCAGCAGTCTAGACAGGGGCGGAAACACCATATATTTT. It encodes CASSLDRGGNTIYF.

V gene TRBV13 combines with J gene TRBJ1-4; 9 positions match TRBD1. This CDR3 region has 14 residues. The V gene's germline CDR1 is PRHDT and CDR2 FYEKMQ (reference sequence). V shed 4 bases, J shed 8 bases, and the junction held 5 bases outside the gene matches. The CDR3 DNA is TGTGCCAGCAGCTACCGACAGGGGGGGGAAAAACTGTTTTTT. Residues: CASSYRQGGEKLFF.

The genes are TRBV6-1 and TRBJ1-5, with 8 bases identical to TRBD1. Germline CDR1 MNHNS, CDR2 SASEGT. J lost 10 bases, V lost 8 bases, and 16 bases had no gene match. The CDR3 is made up of 15 amino acids. The CDR3 nucleotides are TGTGCCAGCCGGTGGGGACAGGTGGTGTCGCAACCCCAGCATTTT. Translation gives CASRWGQVVSQPQHF.

This rearrangement joins TRBV6-1 to TRBJ1-1; D unclear. The CDR3 consists of 12 residues. The V end was cut by 5 bases, the J end by 6 bases, with 10 bases between. Germline V lookup: CDR1 MNHNS, CDR2 SASEGT. CDR3 amino acids: CASSQGLAEAFF. The CDR3 DNA sequence: TGTGCCAGCAGTCAAGGACTCGCTGAAGCTTTCTTT.

The chain joins TRBV28 to TRBJ2-7, with TRBD2 matching over 9 bases. There are 15 residues in the CDR3. V shed 3 bases, J shed 1 base, and the junction held 4 bases outside the gene matches. Germline assignment: CDR1 MDHEN and CDR2 SYDVKM. The CDR3 DNA reads TGTGCCAGCAGTTTTTGGCGGGAGGGTTCCTACGAGCAGTACTTC. Translating gives CASSFWREGSYEQYF.

This sequence joins TRBV10-3 and TRBJ1-6, with TRBD1 matching over 7 bases. Germline values: CDR1 ENHRY, CDR2 SYGVKD. Trimming at V came to 3 bases and at J to 13 bases, leaving 6 bases not matched to a gene. The CDR3 spans 13 residues. For the CDR3, the DNA is TGTGCCATCAGTGACCAGACAGGGTTTCCCCTCCACTTT. Translated: CAISDQTGFPLHF.

V gene TRBV4-1 combines with J gene TRBJ1-2; D not resolved. The CDR3 runs 15 residues. Looked up from germline, CDR1 is MGHRA and CDR2 is YSYEKL. The V gene lost 2 bases and the J gene lost 3 bases, with 13 bases spanning the gap. This CDR3 reads CASSQTRGSDYGYTF. The CDR3 DNA is TGCGCCAGCAGCCAAACCCGGGGTTCGGACTATGGCTACACCTTC.

The genes are TRBV28 and TRBJ2-5; tentative D call: TRBD2 (5 bases). The germline V gene encodes CDR1 MDHEN and CDR2 SYDVKM. This CDR3 is 18 amino acids long. Trimming took off 5 bases at V and 5 bases at J, with 27 bases between the two ends. CDR3 protein: CASSKPSLRGDGRETQYF. DNA of the CDR3: TGTGCCAGCAGTAAACCCTCCCTCCGGGGAGATGGCCGGGAGACCCAGTACTTC.

Only one count was recorded for this clone. This sequence joins TRBV19 and TRBJ2-1; D tentatively reads TRBD1 or TRBD2 (5 bases each). This CDR3 has 12 amino acids. Per germline, CDR1 LNHDA and CDR2 SQIVND (reference sequence). V shed 3 bases and J shed 9 bases, with 9 bases lying between them. The CDR3 region has the DNA TGTGCCAGTAGTATTGGGGGTACTGAGCAGTTCTTC. It translates to CASSIGGTEQFF. Variable domain in full (rest from reference TRBV19 and TRBJ2-1): DGGITQSPKYLFRKEGQNVTLSCEQNLNHDAMYWYRQDPGQGLRLIYYSQIVNDFQKGDIAEGYSVSREKKESFPLTVTSAQKNPTAFYLCASSIGGTEQFFGPGTRLTVL.

The chain uses TRBV25-1 and TRBJ2-7, with D perhaps matching TRBD2 (6 bases). Germline values: CDR1 MGHDK, CDR2 SYGVNS. The V and J ends lost 2 bases and 3 bases respectively, with 11 bases between them. This CDR3 comprises 14 residues. The DNA of the CDR3 is TGTGCCAGCAGTGAACGTAGGGACTTCTACGAGCAGTACTTC. The encoded protein is CASSERRDFYEQYF.

The chain joins TRBV5-1 to TRBJ2-7; 9 bases match TRBD1. V shed 4 bases and J 2 bases; nucleotides not matched to a gene: 7. Germline lookup yields CDR1 SGHRS and CDR2 YFSETQ. The CDR3 spans 15 residues. CDR3 nucleotides: TGCGCCAGCAGCGTTCGGACAGGGGTCCCCTACGAGCAGTACTTC. This sequence encodes CASSVRTGVPYEQYF.

The genes are TRBV27 and TRBJ1-6; TRBD1 is a possible D gene (5 bases). Germline V CDR1 and CDR2: MNHEY, SMNVEV (reference sequence). V was trimmed by 8 bases and J by 1 base, leaving 12 bases between them. The CDR3 sequence is 15 residues long. The CDR3 DNA reads TGTGCCAGCTGGGGTGGGGGGTCCTATAATTCACCCCTCCACTTT. Residues: CASWGGGSYNSPLHF.

J is TRBJ2-7 and V is TRBV7-2; no clear D. V was pared by 3 bases and J by 0 bases, with 15 bases between. The CDR3 runs 16 residues. Germline V gene lookup returns CDR1 SGHTA and CDR2 FQGNSA. The CDR3 DNA follows: TGTGCCAGCAGCTTGTCTCTTTGGAGTCTCTCCTACGAGCAGTACTTC. Translated: CASSLSLWSLSYEQYF.

The CDR3 here is CASSRSDRDDYGYTF. CDR3 coding DNA: TGTGCCAGCAGCCGATCGGACAGGGATGACTATGGCTACACCTTC. V gene TRBV9 combines with J gene TRBJ1-2; TRBD1 matches at 8 bases. The trim removed 4 bases at V and 3 bases at J, leaving 8 bases unmatched. The V gene's germline CDR1 is SGDLS and CDR2 YYNGEE. The CDR3 runs to 15 residues.

This sequence joins TRBV15 and TRBJ1-6; D may be TRBD1 (5 bases). Germline CDR1 is LNHNV and CDR2 is YYDKDF (reference sequence). V gave up 6 bases and J gave up 5 bases, with 14 bases separating them. The CDR3 runs to 15 residues. The CDR3 protein is CATRAGTDDNSPLHF. CDR3 DNA: TGTGCCACCAGGGCCGGGACCGACGATAATTCACCCCTCCACTTT.

This rearrangement joins TRBV28 to TRBJ1-2, with D unclear. CDR1 is MDHEN, CDR2 SYDVKM, per germline. Between the trimmed V and J ends, which lost 8 bases and 4 bases, there was a span of 17 bases. The length of the CDR3 is 14 residues. The CDR3 loop reads CASSRDGRFYGYTF. The CDR3 DNA reads TGTGCCAGCTCGCGGGATGGGCGTTTCTATGGCTACACCTTC.

This sequence joins TRBV6-5 and TRBJ2-1, with 9 bases lining up with TRBD1. Losses at the gene ends were 2 bases for V and 7 bases for J; bases not matched to a gene: 6. CDR3 length: 15 residues. The germline V gene has CDR1 MNHEY and CDR2 SVGAGI. In nucleotides, the CDR3 is TGTGCCAGCAGTTACACGACAGGGGGTGGAAATGAGCAGTTCTTC. Translating it yields CASSYTTGGGNEQFF.

The chain recombines TRBV7-3 with TRBJ2-3; a weak D match, TRBD2 (5 bases). This CDR3 comprises 15 residues. V was trimmed by 1 base and J by 2 bases, leaving 10 bases between them. Germline CDR1 SGHTA, CDR2 FQGTGA. The CDR3 region is CASSLRLKSTDTQYF. In DNA form, the CDR3 reads TGTGCCAGCAGCTTAAGACTAAAGTCCACAGATACGCAGTATTTT.

The chain's CDR3 is CASSLAGTGNSPLHF. CDR3 nucleotide sequence: TGCGCCAGCAGCTTGGCAGGGACGGGGAATTCACCCCTCCACTTT. The rearrangement joins TRBV5-1 to TRBJ1-6; D may be TRBD1 (5 bases). The CDR3 totals 15 residues. CDR1 is SGHRS, CDR2 YFSETQ, per germline. V lost 0 bases and J 7 bases, leaving 11 bases between the germline ends.

The chain is built from TRBV30 and TRBJ2-6; possibly TRBD2 for D (6 bases). The CDR3 runs to 18 residues. CDR1 and CDR2 from the germline V gene are GTSNPN and SVGIG (reference sequence). Trimming took 0 bases from V and 1 from J, leaving 16 bases between them. CDR3 protein: CAWSVRRVSPSGANVLTF. The CDR3 region has the DNA TGTGCCTGGAGTGTTAGGAGGGTCTCTCCTTCTGGGGCCAACGTCCTGACTTTC.

This sequence joins TRBV5-6 and TRBJ2-6; D is undetermined. CDR3 length: 17 residues. The V gene lost 2 bases and the J gene lost 1 base, with 13 bases spanning the gap. Per germline, CDR1 SGHDT and CDR2 YYEEEE. CDR3 sequence reads: CASSFPSFLSGANVLTF. In DNA form, the CDR3 reads TGTGCCAGCAGCTTCCCCTCTTTCTTATCTGGGGCCAACGTCCTGACTTTC.